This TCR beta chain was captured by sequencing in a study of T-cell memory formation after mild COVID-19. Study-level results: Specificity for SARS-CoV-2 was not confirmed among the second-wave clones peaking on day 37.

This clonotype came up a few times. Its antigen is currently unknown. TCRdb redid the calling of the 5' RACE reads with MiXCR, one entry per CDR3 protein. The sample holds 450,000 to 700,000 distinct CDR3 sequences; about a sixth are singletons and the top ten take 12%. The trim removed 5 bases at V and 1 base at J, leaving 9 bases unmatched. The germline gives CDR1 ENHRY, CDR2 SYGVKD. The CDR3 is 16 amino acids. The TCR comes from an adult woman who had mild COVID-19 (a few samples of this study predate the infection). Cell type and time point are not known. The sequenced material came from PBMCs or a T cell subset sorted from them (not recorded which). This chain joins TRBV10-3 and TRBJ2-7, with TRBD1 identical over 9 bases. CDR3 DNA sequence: TGTGCCATCAGTCGATCTGTGACAGGGGGATCCTACGAGCAGTACTTC. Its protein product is CAISRSVTGGSYEQYF.